These 28 T cell receptor beta chains came from one sample sequenced in a study of OX40 agonist ivuxolimab in advanced cancers. Sequencing was performed with immunoSEQ multiplex PCR; in TCRdb, only in-frame clones are kept and a portion is missing. The sample records some 19,000 clones, approximately 80% being singletons. The sequencing here drew on CD4+ or CD8+ T cells sorted from blood, taken in a trial of the OX40 agonist ivuxolimab. The source of these receptors is an adult with an advanced solid tumor such as melanoma, head and neck, liver or kidney cancer.

J is TRBJ2-7 and V is TRBV6-6; no clear D gene. In germline, CDR1 is MNHNY, CDR2 SVGAGI (reference sequence). This CDR3 region has 15 residues. The ends were cut back, 2 bases at V and 2 bases at J, with 13 bases in the middle. In DNA, the CDR3 is TGTGCCAGCAGTTACGACGGTCAGAACACCTACGAGCAGTACTTC. Translating gives CASSYDGQNTYEQYF.

This rearrangement joins TRBV7-9 to TRBJ2-7; TRBD2 might be the D (6 bases). The V gene lost 6 bases and the J gene lost 3 bases, with 15 bases spanning the gap. This CDR3 contains 14 residues. The germline CDR1 and CDR2 sequences are SEHNR and FQNEAQ (reference sequence). The CDR3 region is CASSFTTEGYEQYF. DNA for the CDR3: TGTGCCAGCAGTTTTACAACGGAGGGCTACGAGCAGTACTTC. Using reference TRBV7-9 and TRBJ2-7 for the parts outside the CDR3, the full variable domain is DTGVSQNPRHKITKRGQNVTFRCDPISEHNRLYWYRQTLGQGPEFLTYFQNEAQLEKSRLLSDRFSAERPKGSFSTLEIQRTEQGDSAMYLCASSFTTEGYEQYFGPGTRLTVT.

About this clone: Possible read error: a much larger clone is one base away. Within the sample, other DNA sequences also encode this same CDR3. V is TRBV6-4 and J is TRBJ2-3; D perhaps matches TRBD2 (5 bases). Trimming removed 2 bases from V and 5 bases from J, with 11 bases in between. From germline, CDR1 is MRHNA and CDR2 SNTAGT. There are 14 residues in the CDR3. The CDR3 region is CASSDGRGQDTQYF. The CDR3 DNA reads TGTGCCAGCAGTGACGGGAGAGGCCAAGATACGCAGTATTTT.

The chain couples TRBV5-6 to TRBJ2-1, with D perhaps TRBD1 (5 bases). The CDR3 runs to 16 residues. Per germline, CDR1 SGHDT and CDR2 YYEEEE. Trimming cost V 0 bases and J 4 bases, with 14 bases left between them. The CDR3 sequence is CASSLGGGGVYNEQFF. DNA of the CDR3: TGTGCCAGCAGCTTGGGGGGCGGTGGGGTTTACAATGAGCAGTTCTTC.

This clone was observed a single time. V usage is TRBV5-5 and J usage is TRBJ2-7; TRBD2 aligns across 13 bases. Trimming took 2 bases from V and 3 from J; bases not matched to a gene: 2. Germline V lookup: CDR1 SGHKS, CDR2 YYEKEE (reference sequence). This CDR3 is 15 amino acids long. The CDR3 sequence is CASSLTSGRDYEQYF. The CDR3 region has the DNA TGTGCCAGCAGCTTAACTAGCGGGAGGGACTACGAGCAGTACTTC.

The gene calls are TRBV7-8 and TRBJ1-1; 10 bases align to TRBD1. The V gene's germline CDR1 is SGHVS and CDR2 FQNEAQ. The CDR3 has 14 residues. J lost 5 bases, V lost 3 bases, and 3 bases had no gene match. Here the CDR3 reads CASSLTGGRTEAFF. Written as DNA, the CDR3 is TGTGCCAGCAGCTTGACAGGGGGCAGGACTGAAGCTTTCTTT.

This chain uses TRBV4-1 with TRBJ2-7; TRBD2 matches at 9 bases. Trimming cost V 2 bases and J 1 base; bases outside gene matches: 0. This CDR3 has 14 amino acids. CDR1 MGHRA and CDR2 YSYEKL come from the germline V gene. CDR3 sequence: CASSQLAGSYEQYF. The CDR3 DNA reads TGCGCCAGCAGCCAACTAGCGGGGTCCTACGAGCAGTACTTC.

The CDR3 sequence: CASRQGGNGYTF. CDR3 sequence (DNA): TGTGCCAGCAGACAGGGAGGGAATGGCTACACCTTC. The V gene is TRBV27, the J gene TRBJ1-2; the D gene is possibly TRBD1 (6 bases). Germline V gene sequence: CDR1 MNHEY, CDR2 SMNVEV (reference sequence). The CDR3 runs 12 residues. Trimming cost V 6 bases and J 6 bases, with 11 bases left between them.

Regarding this clone: Additional DNA sequences in this sample encode the identical CDR3. The rearrangement uses TRBV19 and TRBJ2-7; D uncertain. V was pared by 3 bases and J by 3 bases, with 12 bases between. The CDR3 is made up of 14 amino acids. The germline gives CDR1 LNHDA, CDR2 SQIVND (reference sequence). The CDR3 region is CASSIDPSRYEQYF. DNA of the CDR3: TGTGCCAGTAGTATCGACCCTTCCCGCTACGAGCAGTACTTC.

CDR3 sequence: CASGGGAYEQYF. CDR3 DNA: TGTGCCAGCGGGGGCGGGGCCTACGAGCAGTACTTC. The V and J genes are TRBV9 and TRBJ2-7, with D perhaps matching TRBD1 or TRBD2 (6 bases each). Germline assignment: CDR1 SGDLS and CDR2 YYNGEE. The length of the CDR3 is 12 residues. Trimming left V 7 bases short and J 2 bases short, with 10 bases between.

The chain joins TRBV5-4 to TRBJ1-2; 9 positions agree with TRBD1. There are 14 residues in the CDR3. Germline CDR1 is SGHNT and CDR2 is YYREEE (reference sequence). V dropped 0 bases and J dropped 4; count of bases not matched to a gene: 1. The CDR3 region is CASSLGTGVYGYTF. CDR3 coding DNA: TGTGCCAGCAGCTTGGGGACAGGGGTCTATGGCTACACCTTC.

By share, this clone counts as medium-sized. The chain carries TRBV5-1 and TRBJ2-1, with D maybe TRBD1 (5 bases). The CDR3 is made up of 17 amino acids. CDR1 SGHRS and CDR2 YFSETQ come from the germline V gene. Trimming stripped 0 bases from V and 5 bases from J, with 18 bases between. The CDR3 coding sequence is TGCGCCAGCAGCTTGGCCGGGCCCGCGACAGAAAACAATGAGCAGTTCTTC. Its translation: CASSLAGPATENNEQFF. The whole variable domain, remainder taken from reference TRBV5-1 and TRBJ2-1, is KAGVTQTPRYLIKTRGQQVTLSCSPISGHRSVSWYQQTPGQGLQFLFEYFSETQRNKGNFPGRFSGRQFSNSRSEMNVSTLELGDSALYLCASSLAGPATENNEQFFGPGTRLTVL.

The count of this clone is one. V and J are TRBV11-2 and TRBJ1-4; D gene unclear. This CDR3 comprises 13 residues. CDR1 is SGHAT, CDR2 FQNNGV, per germline. Between the trimmed V and J ends, which lost 7 bases and 8 bases, there was a span of 14 bases. The CDR3 region is CASTNGQAEKLFF. As DNA, the CDR3 is TGTGCCAGCACCAATGGGCAGGCAGAAAAACTGTTTTTT.

This clone was seen a single time. The CDR3 DNA is TGTGCCAGTAGTTGGGCAGCAAGTTATAGCAATCAGCCCCAGCATTTT. Translating it yields CASSWAASYSNQPQHF. The rearrangement uses TRBV19 and TRBJ1-5; D not resolved. From germline, CDR1 is LNHDA and CDR2 SQIVND (reference sequence). The length of the CDR3 is 16 residues. With 5 bases removed from V and 0 bases from J, the gap between germline ends came to 14 bases.

V is TRBV13 and J is TRBJ1-4, with TRBD1 matching 7 bases. V was clipped by 4 bases and J by 8 bases; unmatched bases: 7. Germline V gene sequence: CDR1 PRHDT, CDR2 FYEKMQ (reference sequence). This CDR3 is 14 amino acids long. DNA of the CDR3: TGTGCCAGCAGCTCAGGGGACAGCGGGGAAAAACTGTTTTTT. Amino acid sequence: CASSSGDSGEKLFF.

The chain uses TRBV7-2 and TRBJ2-2; weak D call: TRBD2 (5 bases). Germline V gives CDR1 SGHTA, CDR2 FQGNSA. The CDR3 is 13 residues long. Trimming shortened V by 8 bases and J by 3 bases, and 10 bases separated the two germline ends. CDR3 region: CASSPGYTGELFF. The CDR3 DNA reads TGTGCCAGCTCGCCGGGGTACACCGGGGAGCTGTTTTTT.

The chain is built from TRBV7-9 and TRBJ2-7, with a tentative D call TRBD1 (5 bases). Germline CDR1 reads SEHNR; CDR2 reads FQNEAQ (reference sequence). Trimming removed 1 base at V and 7 bases at J, with 14 bases between. This CDR3 has 14 residues. CDR3 sequence reads: CASSLEDTAGEQYF. The CDR3 DNA reads TGTGCCAGCAGCTTAGAGGACACCGCTGGGGAGCAGTACTTC. The complete variable domain, with remaining parts taken from reference TRBV7-9 and TRBJ2-7, reads DTGVSQNPRHKITKRGQNVTFRCDPISEHNRLYWYRQTLGQGPEFLTYFQNEAQLEKSRLLSDRFSAERPKGSFSTLEIQRTEQGDSAMYLCASSLEDTAGEQYFGPGTRLTVT.

This clone has a handful of counts. V usage is TRBV7-9 and J usage is TRBJ2-5; 9 positions agree with TRBD1. The CDR3 extends over 15 amino acids. The trim removed 5 bases at V and 3 bases at J, leaving 7 bases unmatched. From germline, CDR1 is SEHNR and CDR2 FQNEAQ (reference sequence). The CDR3: CASSAGQGSKETQYF. CDR3 sequence (DNA): TGTGCCAGCAGCGCGGGACAGGGATCAAAAGAGACCCAGTACTTC.

The rearrangement uses TRBV9 and TRBJ2-7; D may correspond to TRBD1 or TRBD2 (5 bases each). V was pared by 4 bases and J by 3 bases, with 17 bases between. Germline-derived CDR1 and CDR2 are SGDLS and YYNGEE. The CDR3 runs 15 residues. CDR3 bases: TGTGCCAGCAGCAACCCACAGGCAGGACTCTACGAGCAGTACTTC. This gives the protein CASSNPQAGLYEQYF.

The genes are TRBV4-3 and TRBJ1-4; D possibly corresponds to TRBD1 (5 bases). Germline V CDR1 and CDR2: LGHNA, YSLEER. The CDR3 runs to 12 residues. V lost 2 bases and J lost 13, with 11 bases in between. CDR3 in amino acids: CASSQRGRALFF. The CDR3 nucleotides are TGCGCCAGCAGCCAAAGGGGCCGGGCACTGTTTTTT.

The chain joins TRBV28 to TRBJ2-3; D remains ambiguous. The ends were cut back, 1 base at V and 6 bases at J, with 11 bases in the middle. CDR1 MDHEN and CDR2 SYDVKM come from the germline V gene. The CDR3 covers 14 residues. The CDR3 region is CASSLLTPRDTQYF. CDR3 nucleotides: TGTGCCAGCAGTTTATTGACGCCGAGGGATACGCAGTATTTT.

The V gene is TRBV20-1, the J gene TRBJ2-1; the D gene is possibly TRBD2 (5 bases). The CDR3 covers 11 residues. CDR1 and CDR2 from the germline V gene are DFQATT and SNEGSKA (reference sequence). V lost 6 bases and J lost 10, with 13 bases in between. This CDR3 reads CSAKPSSEQFF. The CDR3 DNA reads TGCAGTGCAAAGCCTAGCTCCGAGCAGTTCTTC.

The genes are TRBV7-2 and TRBJ2-3, with D unresolved. The CDR3 spans 17 residues. CDR1 SGHTA and CDR2 FQGNSA come from the germline V gene. V shed 1 base and J shed 0 bases, with 14 bases lying between them. The CDR3 region is CASSLEGRHGSTDTQYF. The CDR3 nucleotides are TGTGCCAGCAGCTTAGAGGGAAGGCACGGGAGCACAGATACGCAGTATTTT.

This sequence joins TRBV9 and TRBJ2-2; D may match TRBD1 or TRBD2 (5 bases each). Germline CDR1 and CDR2: SGDLS and YYNGEE. The CDR3 covers 14 residues. The V end was cut by 2 bases, the J end by 2 bases, with 7 bases between. CDR3 protein: CASSVGGNTGELFF. The CDR3 DNA sequence: TGTGCCAGCAGCGTTGGGGGTAACACCGGGGAGCTGTTTTTT.

This clone was observed a single time. The chain uses TRBV6-5 and TRBJ2-1; D is possibly TRBD1 or TRBD2 (7 bases each). The germline V and J ends were trimmed by 2 bases and 7 bases, with 12 bases remaining between them. This CDR3 spans 14 amino acids. The germline gives CDR1 MNHEY, CDR2 SVGAGI. CDR3 bases: TGTGCCAGCAGTTACGGGCAGGGGGGGAATGAGCAGTTCTTC. Translating it yields CASSYGQGGNEQFF.

The chain recombines TRBV11-2 with TRBJ2-1, with 10 nucleotides matching TRBD1. The V gene's germline CDR1 is SGHAT and CDR2 FQNNGV. The V and J ends lost 3 bases and 9 bases, in that order; junction bases with no gene match: 2. CDR3 size: 13 residues. In nucleotides, the CDR3 is TGTGCCAGCAGCTTGGGACAGGGGTTTGAGCAGTTCTTC. Protein product: CASSLGQGFEQFF.

This clone was recorded only once. The gene calls are TRBV4-1 and TRBJ1-1; D is uncertain. This CDR3 spans 15 amino acids. The germline V and J ends were trimmed by 0 bases and 5 bases, with 13 bases remaining between them. CDR1 and CDR2 from the germline V gene are MGHRA and YSYEKL. The CDR3 reads CASSQEEGMRTEAFF. In DNA, the CDR3 is TGCGCCAGCAGCCAAGAAGAGGGAATGAGGACTGAAGCTTTCTTT.

V and J are TRBV27 and TRBJ2-3, with 14 nucleotides matching TRBD2. The CDR3 has 16 residues. With 5 bases clipped from V and 3 bases from J, the junction kept 4 bases outside the gene matches. The germline CDR1 and CDR2 sequences are MNHEY and SMNVEV (reference sequence). The CDR3 protein is CASSPGTSGSTDTQYF. The DNA for the CDR3 is TGTGCCAGCAGTCCAGGGACTAGCGGGAGTACAGATACGCAGTATTTT.